This T cell receptor (beta chain) was found in a study of T cells in Graves' hyperthyroidism and ophthalmopathy. General study points: A model of 13 V-J features distinguished ophthalmopathy from stable hyperthyroidism.

This CDR3 is 13 amino acids long. Germline CDR1 and CDR2: SGHAT and FQDESV (reference sequence). Trimming removed 9 bases from V and 9 bases from J, with 20 bases in between. A word on this clonotype: Its antigen remains unidentified.

TCR beta CDR3 regions were amplified from RNA transcripts. During a first-round RT-PCR of the TCR CDR3, the HTBI primer set was used. TCRdb processed the multiplex PCR reads anew with MiXCR; each CDR3 protein has one entry. Seen here are approximately 510,000 distinct CDR3 sequences, 46% observed once, and the top ten hold 44%. Used for diagnoses were clinical symptoms, serum thyroxine and TRAb, thyroid ultrasound and orbital computed tomography. Specimen: peripheral blood or thyroid tissue (not recorded which). The V and J genes are TRBV11-1 and TRBJ2-5; D call uncertain. This TCR derives from an adult woman with Graves' disease, either hyperthyroidism or ophthalmopathy (not recorded which). The CDR3 bases are TGTGCCAGTAGCCTCGGGTGGAATCAGCCCCAGTACTTC. It yields the protein CASSLGWNQPQYF.